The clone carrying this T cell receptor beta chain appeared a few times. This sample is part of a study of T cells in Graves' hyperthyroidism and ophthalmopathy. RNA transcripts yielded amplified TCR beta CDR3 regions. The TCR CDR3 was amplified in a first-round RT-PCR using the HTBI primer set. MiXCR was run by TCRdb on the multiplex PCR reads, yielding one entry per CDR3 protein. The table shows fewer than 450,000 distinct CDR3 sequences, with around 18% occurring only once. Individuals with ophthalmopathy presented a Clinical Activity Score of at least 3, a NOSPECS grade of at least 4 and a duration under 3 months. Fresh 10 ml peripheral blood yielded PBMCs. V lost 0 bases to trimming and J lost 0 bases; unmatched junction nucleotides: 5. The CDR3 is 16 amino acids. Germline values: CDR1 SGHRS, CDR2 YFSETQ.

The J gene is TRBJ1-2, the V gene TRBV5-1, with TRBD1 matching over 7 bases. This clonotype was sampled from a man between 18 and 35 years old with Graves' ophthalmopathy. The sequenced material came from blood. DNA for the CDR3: TGCGCCAGCAGCTTGGACCCAGGGGGTACTAACTATGGCTACACCTTC. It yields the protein CASSLDPGGTNYGYTF.